This is a list of T cell receptor beta chains from one sample in a study of blood T cells in healthy people across ages. TCRdb fed the 5' RACE reads into MiXCR, producing one record per CDR3 protein. The sample shows some 800,000 distinct CDR3 sequences, roughly 44% of them seen only once. The sample was blood. The receptors derive from a man in his 60s in good health. CDR3s include the opening cysteine and the closing phenylalanine or tryptophan. D genes are given only for firm matches. Not every row has a clone size; where given, it reads once, few, many or a size class.

v_call: TRBV7-2; j_call: TRBJ2-7; clone_size: -; d_call: TRBD1; cdr3_aa: CASSLGGQSSYEQYF; cdr3_nt: TGTGCCAGCAGCTTAGGGGGACAGTCTTCCTACGAGCAGTACTTC
v_call: TRBV4-3; j_call: TRBJ1-1; clone_size: -; d_call: -; cdr3_aa: CASSQEAGVTEAFF; cdr3_nt: TGCGCCAGCAGCCAAGAAGCAGGGGTCACGGAAGCTTTCTTT
v_call: TRBV7-6; j_call: TRBJ2-6; clone_size: few; d_call: -; cdr3_aa: CASSLTVGANVLTF; cdr3_nt: TGTGCCAGCAGCTTAACTGTTGGGGCCAACGTCCTGACTTTC
v_call: TRBV20-1; j_call: TRBJ1-2; clone_size: -; d_call: -; cdr3_aa: CSARVPGKDPYGYTF; cdr3_nt: TGCAGTGCTAGAGTACCAGGGAAGGATCCCTATGGCTACACCTTC
v_call: TRBV18; j_call: TRBJ2-7; clone_size: few; d_call: -; cdr3_aa: CASSLSLDYEQYF; cdr3_nt: TGTGCCAGTTCCCTAAGTCTAGACTACGAGCAGTACTTC
v_call: TRBV11-3; j_call: TRBJ1-6; clone_size: few; d_call: -; cdr3_aa: CASSPQGRVKNSPLHF; cdr3_nt: TGTGCCAGCAGCCCCCAGGGCAGGGTAAAGAATTCACCCCTCCACTTT
v_call: TRBV29-1; j_call: TRBJ1-6; clone_size: many; d_call: -; cdr3_aa: CSVAASANSPLHF; cdr3_nt: TGCAGCGTTGCGGCGTCAGCTAATTCACCCCTCCACTTT
v_call: TRBV4-3; j_call: TRBJ2-7; clone_size: few; d_call: TRBD2; cdr3_aa: CASSQDLTSGAYNEQYF; cdr3_nt: TGCGCCAGCAGCCAAGATCTTACTAGCGGGGCCTACAATGAGCAGTACTTC
v_call: TRBV7-2; j_call: TRBJ1-2; clone_size: few; d_call: TRBD1; cdr3_aa: CASSLDMGQFYGYTF; cdr3_nt: TGTGCCAGCAGCTTAGATATGGGACAGTTCTATGGCTACACCTTC
v_call: TRBV5-1; j_call: TRBJ2-7; clone_size: -; d_call: TRBD1; cdr3_aa: CASSSTQGAADEQYF; cdr3_nt: TGCGCCAGCAGCTCAACCCAGGGGGCCGCCGACGAGCAGTACTTC
v_call: TRBV4-1; j_call: TRBJ1-2; clone_size: few; d_call: TRBD1; cdr3_aa: CASSQERTGAFTF; cdr3_nt: TGCGCCAGCAGCCAAGAAAGGACAGGGGCCTTCACCTTC
v_call: TRBV5-1; j_call: TRBJ2-7; clone_size: -; d_call: -; cdr3_aa: CASSFPDRPYEQYF; cdr3_nt: TGCGCCAGCAGCTTCCCGGACAGACCCTACGAGCAGTACTTC
v_call: TRBV11-3; j_call: TRBJ2-1; clone_size: -; d_call: TRBD1; cdr3_aa: CASSSGQSNEQFF; cdr3_nt: TGTGCCAGCAGCTCGGGACAGAGTAATGAGCAGTTCTTC
v_call: TRBV7-9; j_call: TRBJ1-2; clone_size: -; d_call: -; cdr3_aa: CASSLGAVWGYTF; cdr3_nt: TGTGCCAGCAGCTTAGGGGCCGTGTGGGGCTACACCTTC
v_call: TRBV20-1; j_call: TRBJ2-5; clone_size: -; d_call: TRBD2; cdr3_aa: CSATPRTSRRETQYF; cdr3_nt: TGCAGTGCTACCCCCAGGACTAGTCGCCGAGAGACCCAGTACTTC
v_call: TRBV7-6; j_call: TRBJ2-1; clone_size: few; d_call: -; cdr3_aa: CASSLYELNNEQFF; cdr3_nt: TGTGCCAGCAGCTTGTACGAACTCAACAATGAGCAGTTCTTC
v_call: TRBV18; j_call: TRBJ2-5; clone_size: -; d_call: -; cdr3_aa: CASSPMGGDRTQYF; cdr3_nt: TGTGCCAGCTCACCAATGGGGGGAGATCGGACCCAGTACTTC
v_call: TRBV27; j_call: TRBJ2-4; clone_size: few; d_call: TRBD1; cdr3_aa: CASRRDRGGNIQYF; cdr3_nt: TGTGCCAGCAGGCGGGACAGGGGGGGAAACATTCAGTACTTC
v_call: TRBV12-3/TRBV12-4; j_call: TRBJ2-7; clone_size: -; d_call: -; cdr3_aa: CASSFSTSLNEQYF; cdr3_nt: TGTGCCAGCAGTTTTAGCACATCCCTCAATGAGCAGTACTTC
v_call: TRBV29-1; j_call: TRBJ2-7; clone_size: -; d_call: -; cdr3_aa: CSVVPPALVNEQYF; cdr3_nt: TGCAGCGTTGTTCCGCCAGCTCTCGTAAATGAGCAGTACTTC
v_call: TRBV6-1; j_call: TRBJ2-7; clone_size: -; d_call: TRBD1; cdr3_aa: CASSRDRGNEQYF; cdr3_nt: TGTGCCAGCAGCCGGGACAGGGGCAATGAGCAGTACTTC
v_call: TRBV4-3; j_call: TRBJ2-7; clone_size: few; d_call: TRBD2; cdr3_aa: CASSQDPRGGLSEQYF; cdr3_nt: TGCGCCAGCAGCCAAGATCCCCGGGGGGGCCTCTCCGAGCAGTACTTC
v_call: TRBV6-5; j_call: TRBJ1-1; clone_size: -; d_call: -; cdr3_aa: CASRSGSSGTEAFF; cdr3_nt: TGTGCCAGCAGATCCGGGTCAAGTGGCACTGAAGCTTTCTTT
v_call: TRBV24-1; j_call: TRBJ2-5; clone_size: -; d_call: TRBD1; cdr3_aa: CATSDEGQGRETQYF; cdr3_nt: TGTGCCACCAGTGATGAGGGACAGGGTCGAGAGACCCAGTACTTC
v_call: TRBV7-2; j_call: TRBJ2-7; clone_size: -; d_call: -; cdr3_aa: CAGSLGFDEQYF; cdr3_nt: TGTGCCGGCAGCTTAGGGTTCGACGAGCAGTACTTC
v_call: TRBV4-1; j_call: TRBJ2-7; clone_size: many; d_call: -; cdr3_aa: CASSHQYEQYF; cdr3_nt: TGCGCCAGCAGCCATCAATACGAGCAGTACTTC
v_call: TRBV7-9; j_call: TRBJ1-1; clone_size: -; d_call: TRBD1; cdr3_aa: CASSLQGPNTEAFF; cdr3_nt: TGTGCCAGCAGCCTACAGGGGCCTAACACTGAAGCTTTCTTT
v_call: TRBV28; j_call: TRBJ1-5; clone_size: -; d_call: -; cdr3_aa: CASRTSGNQPQHF; cdr3_nt: TGTGCCAGCAGAACGTCCGGCAATCAGCCCCAGCATTTT
v_call: TRBV29-1; j_call: TRBJ1-2; clone_size: few; d_call: -; cdr3_aa: CSVGGSNYGYTF; cdr3_nt: TGCAGCGTTGGGGGGTCTAACTATGGCTACACCTTC
v_call: TRBV20-1; j_call: TRBJ1-2; clone_size: -; d_call: -; cdr3_aa: CSAPPVAGTLYGYTF; cdr3_nt: TGCAGTGCTCCCCCGGTGGCAGGGACTCTATATGGCTACACCTTC
v_call: TRBV20-1; j_call: TRBJ2-2; clone_size: few; d_call: TRBD1; cdr3_aa: CSAPKAGQVGGELFF; cdr3_nt: TGCAGTGCCCCCAAGGCGGGACAGGTTGGCGGGGAGCTGTTTTTT
v_call: TRBV12-3/TRBV12-4; j_call: TRBJ2-1; clone_size: few; d_call: -; cdr3_aa: CASTKAAQGYNEQFF; cdr3_nt: TGTGCCAGCACCAAAGCAGCCCAAGGATACAATGAGCAGTTCTTC
v_call: TRBV24-1; j_call: TRBJ1-2; clone_size: -; d_call: -; cdr3_aa: CATSDSREGRYGYTF; cdr3_nt: TGTGCCACCAGTGATTCCAGGGAGGGCCGGTATGGCTACACCTTC
v_call: TRBV4-3; j_call: TRBJ2-1; clone_size: few; d_call: -; cdr3_aa: CASSQLNQGNEQFF; cdr3_nt: TGCGCCAGCAGCCAACTCAACCAAGGGAATGAGCAGTTCTTC
v_call: TRBV5-1; j_call: TRBJ2-5; clone_size: few; d_call: -; cdr3_aa: CAILQETQYF; cdr3_nt: TGCGCCATCCTCCAAGAGACCCAGTACTTC
v_call: TRBV11-2; j_call: TRBJ1-1; clone_size: once; d_call: -; cdr3_aa: CASSLSGVLGSTAKNTEAFF; cdr3_nt: TGTGCCAGCAGCTTAAGTGGGGTTTTGGGGTCGACAGCGAAGAACACTGAAGCTTTCTTT
v_call: TRBV13; j_call: TRBJ2-2; clone_size: -; d_call: TRBD1; cdr3_aa: CASSSGQGAGTGELFF; cdr3_nt: TGTGCCAGCAGCTCGGGACAGGGGGCAGGCACCGGGGAGCTGTTTTTT
v_call: TRBV12-3/TRBV12-4; j_call: TRBJ2-7; clone_size: few; d_call: TRBD1; cdr3_aa: CASRQPGAGGDYEQYF; cdr3_nt: TGTGCCAGCAGACAACCCGGGGCAGGGGGCGATTACGAGCAGTACTTC
v_call: TRBV14; j_call: TRBJ2-7; clone_size: -; d_call: TRBD1; cdr3_aa: CASSVRDSYSYEQYF; cdr3_nt: TGTGCCAGCAGCGTCCGGGACAGTTACTCCTACGAGCAGTACTTC
v_call: TRBV12-3/TRBV12-4; j_call: TRBJ2-7; clone_size: -; d_call: -; cdr3_aa: CASSVRDISYEQYF; cdr3_nt: TGTGCCAGCAGTGTAAGGGACATCTCCTACGAGCAGTACTTC
v_call: TRBV18; j_call: TRBJ1-6; clone_size: -; d_call: TRBD1; cdr3_aa: CASSPLAGTGDSPLHF; cdr3_nt: TGTGCCAGCTCACCGCTAGCCGGGACAGGGGATTCACCCCTCCACTTT
v_call: TRBV7-2; j_call: TRBJ2-7; clone_size: -; d_call: TRBD2; cdr3_aa: CASSLDGGALYEQYF; cdr3_nt: TGTGCCAGCAGCTTAGACGGGGGGGCGTTATACGAGCAGTACTTC
v_call: TRBV29-1; j_call: TRBJ2-1; clone_size: -; d_call: -; cdr3_aa: CGVGAFREQFF; cdr3_nt: TGCGGCGTTGGGGCCTTTAGGGAGCAGTTCTTC
v_call: TRBV11-3; j_call: TRBJ2-1; clone_size: -; d_call: -; cdr3_aa: CASRNTGTGQFF; cdr3_nt: TGTGCCAGCAGGAATACCGGGACGGGGCAGTTCTTC
v_call: TRBV4-1; j_call: TRBJ1-4; clone_size: once; d_call: -; cdr3_aa: CASSQGPFNEKLFF; cdr3_nt: TGCGCCAGCAGCCAAGGACCGTTTAATGAAAAACTGTTTTTT
v_call: TRBV7-2; j_call: TRBJ2-5; clone_size: -; d_call: -; cdr3_aa: CASSEEWYQETQYF; cdr3_nt: TGTGCCAGCAGCGAAGAGTGGTACCAAGAGACCCAGTACTTC
v_call: TRBV20-1; j_call: TRBJ2-1; clone_size: -; d_call: -; cdr3_aa: CSAPPGGAISYNEQFF; cdr3_nt: TGCAGTGCTCCCCCAGGTGGCGCGATCTCCTACAATGAGCAGTTCTTC
v_call: TRBV20-1; j_call: TRBJ2-3; clone_size: -; d_call: -; cdr3_aa: CSAEGLTDTQYF; cdr3_nt: TGCAGTGCTGAAGGGTTAACAGATACGCAGTATTTT
v_call: TRBV3-1; j_call: TRBJ2-4; clone_size: -; d_call: TRBD1; cdr3_aa: CASSQGQVILGDIQYF; cdr3_nt: TGTGCCAGCAGCCAGGGACAGGTTATTCTGGGAGACATTCAGTACTTC